What follows is one T cell receptor beta chain and its context. Only in-frame clones appear in the TCRdb table, and some are missing; sequencing was by immunoSEQ multiplex PCR. The sample shows almost 200,000 clones, 89% of them seen only once. The sample comes from a study of blood T cell repertoires in COVID-19. The source of this sequence is a woman under 30 who had recovered from COVID-19. The sample comprised PBMCs or T cells enriched from blood (not recorded which).

The CDR3 region has the DNA TGCAGCGAGTGGACAGGGCGGGGGACTGAAGCTTTCTTT. Residues: CSEWTGRGTEAFF. V is TRBV29-1 and J is TRBJ1-1; TRBD1 matches at 8 bases. The CDR3 totals 13 residues. Losses at the gene ends were 7 bases for V and 5 bases for J; bases not matched to a gene: 9. Per the germline V gene, CDR1 is SQVTM and CDR2 is ANQGSEA.